A selection of T cell receptor beta chains follows, all from one sample in a study of T cell responses to AZD1222 COVID-19 vaccine. Profiled with immunoSEQ multiplex PCR; TCRdb holds only in-frame clones, not every one. Of fewer than 130,000 clones listed, 70% to 90% are singletons. The sequencing here drew on peripheral blood, taken on day 0 of AZD1222 vaccination. These receptors were obtained from an adult in good health. CDR3s include the opening cysteine and the closing phenylalanine or tryptophan.

j_call v_call cdr3_aa
TRBJ2-1 TRBV23-1 CASSQSQCGPILFNEQFF
TRBJ1-2 TRBV11-2 CASSTRPISYGYTF
TRBJ1-5 TRBV11-2 CASSLDATGSQPQHF
TRBJ1-4 TRBV4-3 CASSQRSRIGTNEKLFF
TRBJ1-3 TRBV6-5 CASSIVGTGNTIYF
TRBJ2-5 TRBV11-2 CASSPGTAQETQYF
TRBJ2-7 TRBV27 CASSLSRVGEQYF
TRBJ1-2 TRBV7-3 CASSLGPRDTGGYTF
TRBJ1-4 TRBV6-5 CASSFLSTGANEKLFF
TRBJ2-7 TRBV28 CASTSGGPLYEQYF
TRBJ1-1 TRBV14 CASSQGFWGLTNTEAFF
TRBJ1-2 TRBV30 CAWGVYGGYGYTF
TRBJ2-3 TRBV10-1 CASSEASGSWDTQYF
TRBJ1-2 TRBV6-5 CATRRTGRNYGYTF
TRBJ2-1 TRBV18 CASSPGGSRNEQFF
TRBJ2-4 TRBV3-1/TRBV3-2 CASSQDWAGPIQYF
TRBJ2-4 TRBV19 CASSKVAASDKNIQYF
TRBJ1-5 TRBV7-2 CASSLAGDQPQHF
TRBJ2-2 TRBV6-1 CASSEKWYLTNTGELFF
TRBJ2-1 TRBV28 CASSLAYIGQFF
TRBJ1-1 TRBV11-3 CASSLGGWTGENTEAFF
TRBJ2-7 TRBV9 CASSGRGGTMREQYF
TRBJ2-7 TRBV5-3 CARSPNKLAYEQYF
TRBJ1-5 TRBV12-3/TRBV12-4 CASSFGDQPQHF
TRBJ1-3 TRBV10-3 CAISEGPISGNTIYF
TRBJ1-5 TRBV10-1 CARLRDRTPPGTGIYQSQHF
TRBJ2-7 TRBV19 CASSGTSDSYEQYF
TRBJ1-1 TRBV28 CASRPRGMNTEAFF
TRBJ2-3 TRBV7-9 CASSFPKYSTDTQYF
TRBJ1-1 TRBV4-3 CASSLGRSEAFF
TRBJ1-5 TRBV28 CASSFPRDRGNSNQPQHF
TRBJ1-2 TRBV5-6 CASSLAGSLVFYGYTF
TRBJ2-7 TRBV27 CASSLGLAGTYEQYF
TRBJ1-3 TRBV28 CASSGPSGNTIYF
TRBJ2-3 TRBV20-1 CSARGGDTQYF
TRBJ1-4 TRBV18 CASSLLTSRPLNEKLFF
TRBJ1-2 TRBV30 CAWSAQGERYTF
TRBJ2-2 TRBV5-1 CASRFDTGELFF
TRBJ2-1 TRBV30 CAWSYTTSGMPPRANEQFF
TRBJ2-2 TRBV18 CASSLARSGTGELFF
TRBJ2-1 TRBV5-1 CASSLKISSGGRDEQFF
TRBJ1-1 TRBV3-1/TRBV3-2 CASSLARDRGQRTEAFF
TRBJ2-7 TRBV14 CASSQTSYEQYF
TRBJ1-2 TRBV6-5 CASSYGQGRYTF
TRBJ2-1 TRBV19 CASSIEGARYNEQFF
TRBJ1-6 TRBV11-2 CASSLVPGSNSPLHF
TRBJ2-2 TRBV18 CASSPISGKSGELFF
TRBJ2-1 TRBV6-1 CASSEVGTAYNEQFF
TRBJ2-3 TRBV5-4 CASSFGASGERDTQYF
TRBJ1-3 TRBV6-2/TRBV6-3 CASSPGGGRWNTIYF
TRBJ1-1 TRBV5-4 CASSSLMNTEAFF
TRBJ2-4 TRBV6-1 CASSETAGIAKNIQYF
TRBJ2-3 TRBV7-3 CASSLMAGTGTVTDTQYF
TRBJ2-3 TRBV7-2 CASSFNRGADTQYF
TRBJ1-2 TRBV7-2 CASSLTYSQGLGYGYTF
TRBJ1-2 TRBV3-1/TRBV3-2 CASSPRQGTLYGYTF
TRBJ2-7 TRBV7-9 CASSSDRGRDYGRQYF